This T cell receptor beta chain is from a study of human T cells and chemical hapten exposure. Study-wide context: Across samples, TCR yields varied, mostly owing to small differences in pooled library volumes.

The time point: pre-sensitization, week 0. The treatment: therapeutic diphenylcyclopropenone sensitization with weekly scalp DPC. From whole blood left unfractionated, total RNA was extracted. General study points: Among TCRs, those above 1 in 1000 frequency were unaffected by DPC sensitization.

In regard to this clonotype: Its target is not known.

The germline CDR1 and CDR2 sequences are SGHDT and YYEEEE. The V segment lost 5 bases and the J segment 5 bases; nucleotides outside the gene matches: 10. This CDR3 is 16 amino acids long. TCRdb re-called the RACE reads with MiXCR, one entry per CDR3 protein. The table has over 50,000 distinct CDR3 sequences, roughly 10% seen once. This receptor was obtained from a woman aged 25 to 45 with alopecia areata. Some clones in this sample may be carry-over from other donors' samples. V is TRBV5-6 and J is TRBJ2-2, with 9 bases aligning to TRBD1. The input for sequencing was whole blood, taken in connection with sensitization to the hapten diphenylcyclopropenone (DPC). CDR3 sequence (DNA): TGTGCCAGCAGTCAAACCGGGACAGGGACGACCGGGGAGCTGTTTTTT. The encoded protein is CASSQTGTGTTGELFF. Combining the CDR3 with reference TRBV5-6 and TRBJ2-2 gives the whole variable domain DAGVTQSPTHLIKTRGQQVTLRCSPKSGHDTVSWYQQALGQGPQFIFQYYEEEERQRGNFPDRFSGHQFPNYSSELNVNALLLGDSALYLCASSQTGTGTTGELFFGEGSRLTVL.